A single sample is the source of the 18 T cell receptor beta chains below, sequenced in a study of technical replicates of blood from a few donors. Clones were read by immunoSEQ multiplex PCR, and TCRdb kept only the in-frame ones, dropping some. The table lists approximately 99,000 clones, approximately 96% of them singletons. Material for sequencing was T cells isolated from PBMCs. These receptors were collected from a human donor in good health.

The chain has TRBV27 and TRBJ2-1; TRBD1 matches at 12 bases. Trimming removed 5 bases from V and 10 bases from J; junction bases left unmatched: 6. There are 14 residues in the CDR3. From germline, CDR1 is MNHEY and CDR2 SMNVEV (reference sequence). The CDR3 is CASSPGTGGWEQFF. The CDR3 DNA is TGTGCCAGCAGTCCCGGGACAGGGGGCTGGGAGCAGTTCTTC.

This clone has only one observation. The V and J genes are TRBV5-1 and TRBJ2-7, with a weak D call TRBD2 (6 bases). The germline V gene encodes CDR1 SGHRS and CDR2 YFSETQ. The CDR3 totals 14 residues. V was trimmed by 2 bases and J by 2 bases, leaving 11 bases between them. In DNA form, the CDR3 reads TGCGCCAGCAGCTTCGCGGGGACCCCCTACGAGCAGTACTTC. Amino acid sequence: CASSFAGTPYEQYF. Filled out from reference TRBV5-1 and TRBJ2-7, the complete variable domain reads KAGVTQTPRYLIKTRGQQVTLSCSPISGHRSVSWYQQTPGQGLQFLFEYFSETQRNKGNFPGRFSGRQFSNSRSEMNVSTLELGDSALYLCASSFAGTPYEQYFGPGTRLTVT.

This clone was recorded only once. V and J are TRBV6-4 and TRBJ2-3; 7 bases match TRBD1. The V segment lost 0 bases and the J segment 5 bases; nucleotides outside the gene matches: 14. The CDR3 length is 18 residues. Germline V CDR1 and CDR2: MRHNA, SNTAGT. This CDR3 reads CASSDSGLVARGQDTQYF. As DNA, the CDR3 is TGTGCCAGCAGTGACTCGGGATTGGTAGCGAGGGGGCAAGATACGCAGTATTTT.

The chain combines TRBV7-3 with TRBJ2-1; TRBD1 aligns across 9 bases. CDR1 is SGHTA, CDR2 FQGTGA, per germline. This CDR3 region has 18 residues. J gave up 0 bases and V 1 base, and 7 bases lay outside the gene matches. The CDR3 nucleotides are TGTGCCAGCAGCTTAAATGGCGGGACAGGGATCTCCTACAATGAGCAGTTCTTC. This translates into CASSLNGGTGISYNEQFF. The complete variable domain, with remaining parts taken from reference TRBV7-3 and TRBJ2-1, reads GAGVSQTPSNKVTEKGKYVELRCDPISGHTALYWYRQSLGQGPEFLIYFQGTGAADDSGLPNDRFFAVRPEGSVSTLKIQRTERGDSAVYLCASSLNGGTGISYNEQFFGPGTRLTVL.

The chain recombines TRBV10-3 with TRBJ2-1; possible D gene TRBD1, 6 bases. Germline V lookup: CDR1 ENHRY, CDR2 SYGVKD. The CDR3 extends over 13 amino acids. Trimming shortened V by 6 bases and J by 8 bases, and 14 bases separated the two germline ends. CDR3 in DNA: TGTGCCATCAGGGACAGCCTCCGGGATGAGCAGTTCTTC. This encodes CAIRDSLRDEQFF.

V usage is TRBV7-9 and J usage is TRBJ1-2, with TRBD1 matching 8 bases. The CDR3 has 16 residues. V shed 0 bases, J shed 4 bases, and the junction held 7 bases outside the gene matches. Germline loops: CDR1 SEHNR, CDR2 FQNEAQ (reference sequence). CDR3: CASSLASGTGLYGYTF. Written as DNA, the CDR3 is TGTGCCAGCAGCTTAGCTTCCGGGACAGGACTCTATGGCTACACCTTC. Looking up the rest from reference TRBV7-9 and TRBJ1-2 gives the full variable domain: DTGVSQNPRHKITKRGQNVTFRCDPISEHNRLYWYRQTLGQGPEFLTYFQNEAQLEKSRLLSDRFSAERPKGSFSTLEIQRTEQGDSAMYLCASSLASGTGLYGYTFGSGTRLTVV.

The rearrangement joins TRBV6-5 to TRBJ1-1; maybe TRBD1 (6 bases). The CDR3 extends over 15 amino acids. The germline CDR1 and CDR2 sequences are MNHEY and SVGAGI. V was shortened by 2 bases and J by 2 bases, with 12 bases between the two germline ends. The CDR3, as DNA: TGTGCCAGCAGTTACCGAAGGGACATCAACACTGAAGCTTTCTTT. Amino acids: CASSYRRDINTEAFF.

The chain recombines TRBV10-3 with TRBJ1-2, with 8 bases matching TRBD1. The CDR3 is 16 residues long. CDR1 is ENHRY, CDR2 SYGVKD, per germline. Unmatched junction bases numbered 3, after V lost 0 bases and J lost 0 bases. This CDR3 reads CAISESTGVSNYGYTF. The CDR3 bases are TGTGCCATCAGTGAGTCGACAGGGGTCTCTAACTATGGCTACACCTTC.

V is TRBV9 and J is TRBJ1-1; D remains ambiguous. The CDR3 runs to 13 residues. The V gene lost 4 bases and the J gene lost 3 bases, with 10 bases spanning the gap. Germline V CDR1 and CDR2: SGDLS, YYNGEE. In DNA form, the CDR3 reads TGTGCCAGCAGCACTTATGCCCACACTGAAGCTTTCTTT. The encoded protein is CASSTYAHTEAFF.

J is TRBJ2-7 and V is TRBV4-1, with no clear D. CDR1 MGHRA and CDR2 YSYEKL come from the germline V gene. Trimming pared 1 base from V and 1 base from J, leaving 8 bases between. The CDR3 spans 14 residues. The CDR3 DNA sequence: TGCGCCAGCAGCCAAGTTGTGAGGTCCTACGAGCAGTACTTC. Its translation is CASSQVVRSYEQYF.

This rearrangement joins TRBV27 to TRBJ1-5; D unresolved. The CDR3 length is 15 residues. The germline V and J ends were trimmed by 6 bases and 4 bases, with 16 bases remaining between them. Germline V gene lookup returns CDR1 MNHEY and CDR2 SMNVEV (reference sequence). The CDR3, as DNA: TGTGCCAGCAGCCAGGACCGCGCGGGTAATCAGCCCCAGCATTTT. This gives the protein CASSQDRAGNQPQHF.

The chain couples TRBV9 to TRBJ1-3; 9 nucleotides align to TRBD1. The CDR3 is 18 residues long. Germline V lookup: CDR1 SGDLS, CDR2 YYNGEE. V shed 1 base, J shed 1 base, and the junction held 9 bases outside the gene matches. DNA for the CDR3: TGTGCCAGCAGCGTACTCCCTGGGACAGGGTCGTCTGGAAACACCATATATTTT. It is translated as CASSVLPGTGSSGNTIYF.

The chain joins TRBV27 to TRBJ2-7; D perhaps matches TRBD1 (6 bases). V was pared by 6 bases and J by 2 bases, with 17 bases between. The germline V gene has CDR1 MNHEY and CDR2 SMNVEV (reference sequence). CDR3 length: 15 amino acids. CDR3 residues: CASRLGQLTPYEQYF. CDR3 in DNA: TGTGCCAGCAGATTAGGACAGTTAACCCCCTACGAGCAGTACTTC.

The chain joins TRBV28 to TRBJ2-1; 8 bases fit TRBD1. This CDR3 contains 15 residues. The V segment lost 6 bases and the J segment 2 bases; nucleotides outside the gene matches: 6. The germline V gene has CDR1 MDHEN and CDR2 SYDVKM. CDR3 sequence (DNA): TGTGCCAGCAGGATACAGGGGGGCACCTACAATGAGCAGTTCTTC. Amino acid sequence: CASRIQGGTYNEQFF.

This chain connects TRBV27 to TRBJ2-7, with D perhaps matching TRBD1 (6 bases). V gave up 3 bases and J gave up 4 bases, with 19 bases separating them. Germline CDR1 MNHEY, CDR2 SMNVEV (reference sequence). The CDR3 totals 16 residues. The CDR3 region is CASSLAPDWGPYEQYF. CDR3 in DNA: TGTGCCAGCAGTTTGGCCCCAGACTGGGGGCCGTACGAGCAGTACTTC.

The chain employs TRBV5-1 and TRBJ2-7; the D gene is possibly TRBD2 (6 bases). The CDR3 is 14 residues long. Trimming removed 3 bases at V and 2 bases at J, with 12 bases between. CDR1 and CDR2 (germline): SGHRS, YFSETQ. CDR3 residues: CASSSRDSAYEQYF. In nucleotides, the CDR3 is TGCGCCAGCAGCTCCCGGGACTCAGCCTACGAGCAGTACTTC.

This clone was observed once. J is TRBJ1-1 and V is TRBV7-9; no clear D. Trimming left V 2 bases short and J 11 bases short, with 12 bases between. This CDR3 contains 12 residues. In germline, CDR1 is SEHNR, CDR2 FQNEAQ (reference sequence). The CDR3 spells CASSLKSPRAFF. CDR3 nucleotide sequence: TGTGCCAGCAGCTTAAAATCCCCGCGTGCTTTCTTT.

J is TRBJ1-5 and V is TRBV2; D not certain. The CDR3 contains 13 residues. The V gene lost 3 bases and the J gene lost 0 bases, with 3 bases spanning the gap. Germline CDR1 SNHLY, CDR2 FYNNEI. CDR3 loop: CASSDYSNQPQHF. The CDR3 DNA follows: TGTGCCAGCAGTGATTATAGCAATCAGCCCCAGCATTTT.